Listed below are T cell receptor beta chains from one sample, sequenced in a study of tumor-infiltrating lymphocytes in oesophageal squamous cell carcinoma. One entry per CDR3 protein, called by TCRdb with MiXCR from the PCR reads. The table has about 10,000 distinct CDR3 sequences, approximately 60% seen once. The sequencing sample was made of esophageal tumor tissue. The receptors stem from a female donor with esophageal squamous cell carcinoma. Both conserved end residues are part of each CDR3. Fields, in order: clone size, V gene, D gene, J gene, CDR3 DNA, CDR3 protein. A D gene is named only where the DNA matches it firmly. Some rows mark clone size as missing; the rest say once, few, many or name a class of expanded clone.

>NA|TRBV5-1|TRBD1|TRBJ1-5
TGCGCCAGCAGCTTGGCGCCGACAGGGGATAGCAATCAGCCCCAGCATTTT
CASSLAPTGDSNQPQHF
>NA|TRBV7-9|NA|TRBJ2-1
TGTGCCAGCAGGCCACGGTCCGGGACTCCATCCTACAATGAGCAGTTCTTC
CASRPRSGTPSYNEQFF
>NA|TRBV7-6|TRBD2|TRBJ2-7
TGTGCCAGCAGCTTAAGGGGAGGACTAGCGGACCTTTACGAGCAGTACTTC
CASSLRGGLADLYEQYF
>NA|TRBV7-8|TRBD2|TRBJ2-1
TGTGCCAGCAGCCGAAGTAGAGCGGGAGGCTCCTACAATGAGCAGTTCTTC
CASSRSRAGGSYNEQFF
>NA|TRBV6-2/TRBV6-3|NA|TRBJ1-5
TGTGCCAGCAGTCCACAGATTTATAGCAATCAGCCCCAGCATTTT
CASSPQIYSNQPQHF
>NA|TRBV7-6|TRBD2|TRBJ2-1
TGTGCTAGCAGCCCCTCTAGCGGGAATAGGGGTGAGCAGTTCTTC
CASSPSSGNRGEQFF
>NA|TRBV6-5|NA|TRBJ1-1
TGTGCCAGCACGACAGGTCCGCCTGTGTCTTTCTTT
CASTTGPPVSFF
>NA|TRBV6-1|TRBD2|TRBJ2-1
TGTGCCAGCAGATTAATGACTAGCGGTGGGAACAATGAGCAGTTCTTC
CASRLMTSGGNNEQFF
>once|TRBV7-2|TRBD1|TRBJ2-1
TGTGCCAGCAGCACCGACAGGGGGTTTTACAATGAGCAGTTCTTC
CASSTDRGFYNEQFF
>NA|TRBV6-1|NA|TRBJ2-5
TGTGCCAGCAGTTCAGAGACCCAGTACTTC
CASSSETQYF
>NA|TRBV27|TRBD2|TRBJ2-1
TGTGCCAGCAGTTCACTAAGCGGGAAGGGCCCCTACAATGAGCAGTTCTTC
CASSSLSGKGPYNEQFF
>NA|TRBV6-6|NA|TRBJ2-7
TGTGCCAGCAGTGAGGGACATTATAGCTCCTACGAGCAGTACTTC
CASSEGHYSSYEQYF